In this sample, the clone carrying this TCR beta chain turned up once. This sample is part of a study of control samples from healthy donors and cancer patients. Germline V gene sequence: CDR1 MNHEY, CDR2 SVGEGT. The germline V and J ends were trimmed by 4 bases and 1 base, with 7 bases remaining between them. CDR3 length: 14 residues. Sequencing was performed with immunoSEQ multiplex PCR; in TCRdb, only in-frame clones are kept and a portion is missing. The sample consists of roughly 130,000 clones, about 94% of them appearing once. The chain is built from TRBV6-2 or TRBV6-3 and TRBJ2-2; no clear D. The sample comprised blood. The receptor's source is a man between 25 and 39 years old in good health. The CDR3 reads CASSWTGNTGELFF. Here the CDR3 DNA reads TGTGCCAGCAGTTGGACGGGGAACACCGGGGAGCTGTTTTTT.